This T cell receptor (beta chain) originates from a study of human T cells and chemical hapten exposure. The wider study: Each patch test put 0.01% DPC on the upper back, and results were read at 6 days.

As to time point: patch test 2, 6 weeks after DPC sensitization. The treatment is: therapeutic diphenylcyclopropenone sensitization with weekly scalp DPC. Total RNA was isolated from whole blood that had not been fractionated. TCRdb reanalysed the RACE reads using MiXCR and keeps one entry per CDR3 protein. The data show 120,000 to 150,000 distinct CDR3 sequences, about 12% seen once. This CDR3 contains 13 residues. Germline CDR1 reads LNHDA; CDR2 reads SQIVND (reference sequence). J lost 7 bases, V lost 7 bases, and 9 bases had no gene match. This clonotype was observed a handful of times. The chain links TRBV19 to TRBJ2-5; 7 nucleotides align to TRBD2. The starting material was whole blood, obtained in connection with sensitization to the hapten diphenylcyclopropenone (DPC). This sequence was found in a woman in her forties or fifties with alopecia areata. Some clones in this sample may be carry-over from other donors' samples. The CDR3 region is CASKRDFMGTQYF. CDR3 nucleotides: TGTGCCAGTAAGCGGGACTTCATGGGGACCCAGTACTTC. The full variable domain, rest sourced from reference TRBV19 and TRBJ2-5, is DGGITQSPKYLFRKEGQNVTLSCEQNLNHDAMYWYRQDPGQGLRLIYYSQIVNDFQKGDIAEGYSVSREKKESFPLTVTSAQKNPTAFYLCASKRDFMGTQYFGPGTRLLVL.